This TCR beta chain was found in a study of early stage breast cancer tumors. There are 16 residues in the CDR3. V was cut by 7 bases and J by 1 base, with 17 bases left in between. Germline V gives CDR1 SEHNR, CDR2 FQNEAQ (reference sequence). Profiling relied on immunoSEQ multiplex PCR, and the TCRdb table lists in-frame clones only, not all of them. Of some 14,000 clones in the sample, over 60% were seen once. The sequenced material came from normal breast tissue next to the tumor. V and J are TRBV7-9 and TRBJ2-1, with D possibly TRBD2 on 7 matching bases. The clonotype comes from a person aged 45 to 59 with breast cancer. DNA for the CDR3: TGTGCCAGCACCGAATGGGGGGGGCCTTCCTACAATGAGCAGTTCTTC. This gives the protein CASTEWGGPSYNEQFF. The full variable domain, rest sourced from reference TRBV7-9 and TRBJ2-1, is DTGVSQNPRHKITKRGQNVTFRCDPISEHNRLYWYRQTLGQGPEFLTYFQNEAQLEKSRLLSDRFSAERPKGSFSTLEIQRTEQGDSAMYLCASTEWGGPSYNEQFFGPGTRLTVL.